Following are 30 T cell receptor beta chains from one sample sequenced in a study of OX40 agonist ivuxolimab in advanced cancers. The method was the immunoSEQ multiplex PCR assay. This immuneACCESS table, as held by TCRdb, lists in-frame sequences with V and J called but not all clones. Of the missing ones, under half trace to an unresolved V gene in checked studies; the others have no known cause. The sample table holds 60,000 to 75,000 clones, of which roughly 85% were seen once. The ten largest clonotypes hold 1.3% of the sample. Sequencing used CD4+ or CD8+ T cells sorted from blood, obtained in a trial of the OX40 agonist ivuxolimab. These receptors all stem from an adult with an advanced solid tumor such as melanoma, head and neck, liver or kidney cancer.

This sequence joins TRBV15 and TRBJ1-5; a possible D gene is TRBD1 (5 bases). The CDR3 is 16 amino acids. V was trimmed by 1 base and J by 1 base, leaving 11 bases between them. The V gene's germline CDR1 is LNHNV and CDR2 YYDKDF (reference sequence). The CDR3 region has the DNA TGTGCCACCAGCAGAGTGGGGGTTGGGAGCAATCAGCCCCAGCATTTT. Translating gives CATSRVGVGSNQPQHF.

This clone was seen once. The V and J genes are TRBV6-6 and TRBJ2-7, with 7 nucleotides matching TRBD1. V shed 0 bases and J 5 bases; nucleotides not matched to a gene: 1. This CDR3 region has 13 residues. CDR1 is MNHNY and CDR2 is SVGAGI in the germline V gene (reference sequence). The CDR3 DNA reads TGTGCCAGCAGTTACTCGACAGGGAACGAGCAGTACTTC. This encodes CASSYSTGNEQYF.

V usage is TRBV5-4 and J usage is TRBJ2-2, with TRBD2 matching 9 bases. Germline V gene lookup returns CDR1 SGHNT and CDR2 YYREEE (reference sequence). With 3 bases clipped from V and 5 bases from J, the junction kept 2 bases outside the gene matches. This CDR3 contains 14 residues. Here the CDR3 DNA reads TGTGCCAGCAGCTCGGGACTAGCTACCGGGGAGCTGTTTTTT. Protein product: CASSSGLATGELFF.

A few counts support this clone. CDR3 protein: CASSLGGRASETQYF. CDR3 DNA sequence: TGTGCCAGCAGCTTGGGCGGGAGGGCCAGCGAGACCCAGTACTTC. The chain uses TRBV5-8 and TRBJ2-5; 9 bases map to TRBD2. Germline lookup yields CDR1 SGHTS and CDR2 YDEGEE. Trimming removed 0 bases from V and 5 bases from J; junction bases left unmatched: 5. The CDR3 contains 15 residues.

The genes are TRBV28 and TRBJ1-5; possible D gene TRBD1, 5 bases. V was trimmed by 5 bases and J by 3 bases, leaving 14 bases between them. CDR3 length equals 15 residues. CDR1 and CDR2 from the germline V gene are MDHEN and SYDVKM. Written as DNA, the CDR3 is TGTGCCAGCAGTCTGTACAGGCCAGACAATCAGCCCCAGCATTTT. Translation: CASSLYRPDNQPQHF.

The J gene is TRBJ1-1, the V gene TRBV7-9, with a weak D call TRBD1 (5 bases). Trimming pared 3 bases from V and 3 bases from J, leaving 14 bases between. Germline V gives CDR1 SEHNR, CDR2 FQNEAQ (reference sequence). This CDR3 is 15 amino acids long. The CDR3: CASSLGSQGYTEAFF. The CDR3 bases are TGTGCCAGCAGCTTGGGTTCCCAGGGTTACACTGAAGCTTTCTTT. The full variable domain, its missing parts supplied by reference TRBV7-9 and TRBJ1-1, is DTGVSQNPRHKITKRGQNVTFRCDPISEHNRLYWYRQTLGQGPEFLTYFQNEAQLEKSRLLSDRFSAERPKGSFSTLEIQRTEQGDSAMYLCASSLGSQGYTEAFFGQGTRLTVV.

The chain couples TRBV28 to TRBJ2-7; tentative D call: TRBD2 (7 bases). V dropped 8 bases and J dropped 7 bases, with 21 bases sitting between them. This CDR3 has 14 amino acids. CDR1 is MDHEN, CDR2 SYDVKM, per germline. CDR3 nucleotides: TGTGCCAGCGTTGGATGGGGGGGCCTAAGGGAGCAGTACTTC. It is translated as CASVGWGGLREQYF.

This clone has only a few counts. The V call is TRBV7-9, the J call TRBJ2-6, with D unresolved. The V end was cut by 7 bases, the J end by 0 bases, with 16 bases between. Germline lookup yields CDR1 SEHNR and CDR2 FQNEAQ (reference sequence). The CDR3 length is 17 residues. In DNA form, the CDR3 reads TGTGCCAGCAACTATGGACGCCAAGTCTCTGGGGCCAACGTCCTGACTTTC. Translating it yields CASNYGRQVSGANVLTF.

This chain connects TRBV7-6 to TRBJ2-1, with D possibly matching TRBD1 (8 bases). CDR3 length: 15 amino acids. CDR1 SGHVS and CDR2 FNYEAQ come from the germline V gene. V lost 8 bases and J lost 8, with 22 bases in between. The CDR3, as DNA: TGTGCCAGCGGTGCAGGGGGCGTTCGGGGGGATGAGCAGTTCTTC. This encodes CASGAGGVRGDEQFF.

Only a few counts were recorded for this clone. This sequence joins TRBV30 and TRBJ1-3; D is unresolved. Germline CDR1 reads GTSNPN; CDR2 reads SVGIG (reference sequence). Deletions cut 5 bases from V and 4 bases from J, with 12 bases between. The CDR3 is 13 amino acids. CDR3 DNA sequence: TGTGCCTGGGACCCTACGGCCGGAAACACCATATATTTT. Translating gives CAWDPTAGNTIYF.

The gene calls are TRBV6-5 and TRBJ1-2, with no clear D. Germline CDR1 and CDR2: MNHEY and SVGAGI. Trimming took 4 bases from V and 8 from J, leaving 17 bases between them. The CDR3 covers 14 residues. The CDR3 loop is CASSSDGWSVGYTF. CDR3 nucleotides: TGTGCCAGCAGTTCCGATGGGTGGTCTGTAGGCTACACCTTC.

The rearrangement joins TRBV27 to TRBJ1-6; no reliable D call. CDR3 length: 15 amino acids. Germline V gene data show CDR1 as MNHEY and CDR2 as SMNVEV (reference sequence). V dropped 2 bases and J dropped 10 bases, with 15 bases sitting between them. CDR3 nucleotides: TGTGCCAGCAGTTTAAACCCTCGGATCGGCTCACCCCTCCACTTT. This encodes CASSLNPRIGSPLHF.

The chain joins TRBV19 to TRBJ1-5; D is ambiguous. Looked up from germline, CDR1 is LNHDA and CDR2 is SQIVND (reference sequence). The CDR3 is made up of 13 amino acids. V dropped 6 bases and J dropped 2 bases, with 8 bases sitting between them. CDR3 sequence (DNA): TGTGCCAGTAGCGTGGCGGGCAATCAGCCCCAGCATTTT. Translation: CASSVAGNQPQHF.

V usage is TRBV6-6 and J usage is TRBJ1-6; 9 bases align to TRBD1. The J segment lost 8 bases and the V segment lost 6 bases, leaving 8 bases of the junction unmatched. The CDR3 is 15 amino acids. Germline CDR1 MNHNY, CDR2 SVGAGI (reference sequence). The CDR3 sequence is CASRREQGADSPLHF. Written as DNA, the CDR3 is TGTGCCAGCAGACGGGAACAGGGGGCTGATTCACCCCTCCACTTT.

In its sample, this clone was seen a few times. This rearrangement joins TRBV5-1 to TRBJ2-1; 12 bases align to TRBD2. The junction had 1 base not matched to a gene; V was cut back by 0 bases and J by 0 bases. There are 17 residues in the CDR3. The germline CDR1 and CDR2 sequences are SGHRS and YFSETQ. The CDR3 nucleotides are TGCGCCAGCAGCTTGGCGACTAGCGGGAGCTCCTACAATGAGCAGTTCTTC. Its protein is CASSLATSGSSYNEQFF.

This chain links TRBV2 with TRBJ2-5; tentative D call: TRBD1 (5 bases). The CDR3 length is 13 residues. V lost 1 base, J lost 4 bases, and 7 bases lay in between. Per the germline V gene, CDR1 is SNHLY and CDR2 is FYNNEI. The CDR3 here is CASSEVGLETQYF. The DNA for the CDR3 is TGTGCCAGCAGTGAAGTGGGGCTAGAGACCCAGTACTTC.

The chain uses TRBV7-2 and TRBJ2-7; 8 bases match TRBD1. The CDR3 is 14 residues long. In germline, CDR1 is SGHTA, CDR2 FQGNSA. Trimming cost V 1 base and J 3 bases; bases outside gene matches: 2. CDR3 in amino acids: CASSLGGQVYEQYF. The CDR3 coding sequence is TGTGCCAGCAGCTTAGGGGGACAGGTCTACGAGCAGTACTTC.

The chain uses TRBV15 and TRBJ1-2; D remains ambiguous. The CDR3 consists of 13 residues. Trimming took off 0 bases at V and 7 bases at J, with 9 bases between the two ends. Germline V gene sequence: CDR1 LNHNV, CDR2 YYDKDF (reference sequence). The CDR3 coding sequence is TGTGCCACCAGCAGAGATTACTCCCCTGGCTACACCTTC. Translated: CATSRDYSPGYTF.

This chain connects TRBV6-5 to TRBJ2-7; 12 bases are a match to TRBD2. Losses at the gene ends were 7 bases for V and 4 bases for J; bases not matched to a gene: 5. The germline gives CDR1 MNHEY, CDR2 SVGAGI. The length of the CDR3 is 14 residues. The DNA of the CDR3 is TGTGCCAGCAAGTTGACTAGCGGGGGTTACGAGCAGTACTTC. Translating it yields CASKLTSGGYEQYF.

This clone was observed a single time. The chain employs TRBV2 and TRBJ1-4, with 8 bases identical to TRBD1. Germline V CDR1 and CDR2: SNHLY, FYNNEI. Losses at the gene ends were 7 bases for V and 3 bases for J; bases not matched to a gene: 7. The CDR3 length is 15 residues. The CDR3 coding sequence is TGTGCCAGCAAAGTTTGGACAGGGCCTAATGAAAAACTGTTTTTT. As protein: CASKVWTGPNEKLFF.

This chain links TRBV7-8 with TRBJ1-1, with 9 bases lining up with TRBD1. V was pared by 4 bases and J by 5 bases, with 8 bases of the junction left unmatched. The CDR3 runs to 15 residues. Germline V CDR1 and CDR2: SGHVS, FQNEAQ. CDR3 amino acids: CASSYIQGAWTEAFF. The DNA of the CDR3 is TGTGCCAGCAGCTACATACAGGGGGCCTGGACTGAAGCTTTCTTT.

The rearrangement links TRBV15 to TRBJ1-5, with 9 bases identical to TRBD1. The length of the CDR3 is 14 residues. V shed 3 bases and J 7 bases; nucleotides not matched to a gene: 4. Germline V CDR1 and CDR2: LNHNV, YYDKDF (reference sequence). The CDR3 nucleotides read TGTGCCACCAGCAGCGGGACAGGGTGGCAGCCCCAGCATTTT. Translating gives CATSSGTGWQPQHF.

The V gene is TRBV11-2, the J gene TRBJ1-1; the match to TRBD1 covers 8 bases. With V trimmed by 5 bases and J by 7 bases, 3 bases remained unmatched. Germline CDR1 is SGHAT and CDR2 is FQNNGV. CDR3 size: 12 residues. The CDR3 coding sequence is TGTGCCAGCAGCCTAACAGGGGGTGAAGCTTTCTTT. Its protein product is CASSLTGGEAFF. Supplemented by reference TRBV11-2 and TRBJ1-1, the full variable domain reads EAGVAQSPRYKIIEKRQSVAFWCNPISGHATLYWYQQILGQGPKLLIQFQNNGVVDDSQLPKDRFSAERLKGVDSTLKIQPAKLEDSAVYLCASSLTGGEAFFGQGTRLTVV.

This clone was seen once. The V gene is TRBV18, the J gene TRBJ2-7, with 8 bases lining up with TRBD1. In germline, CDR1 is KGHSH, CDR2 LQKENI. V gave up 6 bases and J gave up 2 bases; unmatched junction bases: 6. CDR3 length: 14 residues. The CDR3 nucleotides read TGTGCCAGCTCCACAGGGGGAGTACCCTACGAGCAGTACTTC. It translates to CASSTGGVPYEQYF.

The rearrangement links TRBV6-5 to TRBJ2-6; unclear D gene. V shed 8 bases and J shed 1 base, with 9 bases lying between them. The CDR3 sequence is 14 residues long. From germline, CDR1 is MNHEY and CDR2 SVGAGI. The CDR3: CASAEQSGANVLTF. The CDR3 DNA sequence: TGTGCCAGCGCGGAACAGTCTGGGGCCAACGTCCTGACTTTC.

This clone has a handful of counts. The V gene is TRBV9, the J gene TRBJ1-1, with D perhaps matching TRBD1 (6 bases). Trimming cost V 4 bases and J 7 bases, with 17 bases left between them. The CDR3 runs 14 residues. CDR1 is SGDLS and CDR2 is YYNGEE in the germline V gene. DNA for the CDR3: TGTGCCAGCAGCAAACAGGGAATGGGGGGTGAAGCTTTCTTT. This translates into CASSKQGMGGEAFF.

There are many counts of this clone. The chain couples TRBV30 to TRBJ1-2; 7 bases align to TRBD1. CDR3 size: 16 residues. V was pared by 2 bases and J by 1 base, with 10 bases of the junction left unmatched. Per the germline V gene, CDR1 is GTSNPN and CDR2 is SVGIG (reference sequence). The CDR3 here is CAWSPPDRRFNYGYTF. The DNA for the CDR3 is TGTGCCTGGAGTCCCCCGGACAGGCGTTTTAACTATGGCTACACCTTC.

The chain couples TRBV28 to TRBJ1-5; the D gene is possibly TRBD1 (5 bases). Between the trimmed V and J ends, which lost 10 bases and 1 base, there was a span of 14 bases. The CDR3 has 14 residues. CDR1 MDHEN and CDR2 SYDVKM come from the germline V gene. In nucleotides, the CDR3 is TGTGCCACCCAAGGGGAGATGAGCAATCAGCCCCAGCATTTT. It translates to CATQGEMSNQPQHF. The variable domain in full, with the rest retrieved from reference TRBV28 and TRBJ1-5, is DVKVTQSSRYLVKRTGEKVFLECVQDMDHENMFWYRQDPGLGLRLIYFSYDVKMKEKGDIPEGYSVSREKKERFSLILESASTNQTSMYLCATQGEMSNQPQHFGDGTRLSIL.

The chain combines TRBV19 with TRBJ1-1; 9 bases map to TRBD1. Germline trimming cut 5 bases from V and 1 base from J; bases unmatched to any gene: 5. CDR3 size: 15 residues. The germline V gene has CDR1 LNHDA and CDR2 SQIVND (reference sequence). The CDR3 DNA is TGTGCCAGTAGTGTTAGGACAGGGGCGAACACTGAAGCTTTCTTT. Protein: CASSVRTGANTEAFF.

This CDR3 is CASSLGQPETQYF. In DNA, the CDR3 is TGTGCCAGCTCACTCGGACAGCCGGAGACCCAGTACTTC. The chain is built from TRBV18 and TRBJ2-5, with D perhaps TRBD1 (6 bases). CDR3 length: 13 residues. V lost 4 bases and J lost 5, with 11 bases in between. The germline CDR1 and CDR2 sequences are KGHSH and LQKENI.